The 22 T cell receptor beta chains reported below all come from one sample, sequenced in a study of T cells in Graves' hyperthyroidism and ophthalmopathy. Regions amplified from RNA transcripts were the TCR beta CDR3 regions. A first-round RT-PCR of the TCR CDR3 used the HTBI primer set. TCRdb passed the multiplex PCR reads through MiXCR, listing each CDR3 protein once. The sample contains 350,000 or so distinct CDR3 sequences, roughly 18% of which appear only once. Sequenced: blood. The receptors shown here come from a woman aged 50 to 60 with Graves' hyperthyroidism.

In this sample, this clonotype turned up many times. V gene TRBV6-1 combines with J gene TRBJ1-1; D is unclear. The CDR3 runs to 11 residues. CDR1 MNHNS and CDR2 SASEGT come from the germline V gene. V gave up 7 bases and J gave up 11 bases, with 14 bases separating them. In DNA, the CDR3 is TGTGCCAGCACCCAGCGGCGTGGGGCTTTCTTT. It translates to CASTQRRGAFF.

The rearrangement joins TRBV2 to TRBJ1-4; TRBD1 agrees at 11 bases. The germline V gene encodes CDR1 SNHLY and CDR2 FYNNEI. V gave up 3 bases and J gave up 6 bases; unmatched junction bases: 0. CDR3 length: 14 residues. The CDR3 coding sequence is TGTGCCAGCAGTGAGGGACAGGGGGATGAAAAACTGTTTTTT. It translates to CASSEGQGDEKLFF.

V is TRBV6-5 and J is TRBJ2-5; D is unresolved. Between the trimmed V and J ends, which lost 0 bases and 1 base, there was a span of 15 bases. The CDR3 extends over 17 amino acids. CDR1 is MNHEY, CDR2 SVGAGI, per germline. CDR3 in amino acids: CASSYSFQPKSQETQYF. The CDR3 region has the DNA TGTGCCAGCAGTTACTCGTTCCAGCCTAAGAGCCAAGAGACCCAGTACTTC.

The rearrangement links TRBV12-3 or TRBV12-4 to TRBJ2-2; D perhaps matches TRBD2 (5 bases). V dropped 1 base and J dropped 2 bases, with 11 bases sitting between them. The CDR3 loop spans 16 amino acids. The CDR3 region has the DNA TGTGCCAGCAGTTTAGATGAGGGCCAAAACACCGGGGAGCTGTTTTTT. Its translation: CASSLDEGQNTGELFF.

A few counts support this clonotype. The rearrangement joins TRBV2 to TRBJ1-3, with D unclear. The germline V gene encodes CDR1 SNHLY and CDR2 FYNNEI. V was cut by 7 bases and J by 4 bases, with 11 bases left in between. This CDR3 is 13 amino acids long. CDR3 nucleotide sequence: TGTGCCAGCACTCCAGGAGAAGGAAACACCATATATTTT. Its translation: CASTPGEGNTIYF.

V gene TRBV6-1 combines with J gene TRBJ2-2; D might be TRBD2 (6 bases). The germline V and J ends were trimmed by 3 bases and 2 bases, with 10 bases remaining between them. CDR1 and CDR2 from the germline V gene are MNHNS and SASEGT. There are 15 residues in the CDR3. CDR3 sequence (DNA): TGTGCCAGCAGTGATTTCGGGGGTAACACCGGGGAGCTGTTTTTT. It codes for CASSDFGGNTGELFF.

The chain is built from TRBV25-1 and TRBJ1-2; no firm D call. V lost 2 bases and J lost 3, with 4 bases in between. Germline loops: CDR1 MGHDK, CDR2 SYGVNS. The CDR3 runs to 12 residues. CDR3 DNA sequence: TGTGCCAGCAGTGAACAGTACTATGGCTACACCTTC. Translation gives CASSEQYYGYTF.

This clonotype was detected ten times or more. The DNA of the CDR3 is TGTGCCAGCCGCGGGTCCCTCGGCGATTATGGCTACACCTTC. Its translation is CASRGSLGDYGYTF. The genes are TRBV6-1 and TRBJ1-2; D is uncertain. This CDR3 is 14 amino acids long. Germline V lookup: CDR1 MNHNS, CDR2 SASEGT. The V end lost 8 bases, the J end lost 5 bases, and 18 bases lay between the germline ends.

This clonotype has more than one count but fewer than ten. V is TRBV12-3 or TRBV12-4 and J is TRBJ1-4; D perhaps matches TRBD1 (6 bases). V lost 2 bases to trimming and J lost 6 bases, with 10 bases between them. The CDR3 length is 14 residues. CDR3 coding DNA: TGTGCCAGCAGTTTACGAGGGGGGCATGAAAAACTGTTTTTT. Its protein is CASSLRGGHEKLFF.

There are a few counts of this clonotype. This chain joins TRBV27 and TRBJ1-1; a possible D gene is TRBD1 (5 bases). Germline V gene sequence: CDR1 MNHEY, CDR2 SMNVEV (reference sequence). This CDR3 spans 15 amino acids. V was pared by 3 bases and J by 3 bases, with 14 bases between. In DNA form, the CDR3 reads TGTGCCAGCAGTTTCCGGCAGGGTCGGGACACTGAAGCTTTCTTT. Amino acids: CASSFRQGRDTEAFF.

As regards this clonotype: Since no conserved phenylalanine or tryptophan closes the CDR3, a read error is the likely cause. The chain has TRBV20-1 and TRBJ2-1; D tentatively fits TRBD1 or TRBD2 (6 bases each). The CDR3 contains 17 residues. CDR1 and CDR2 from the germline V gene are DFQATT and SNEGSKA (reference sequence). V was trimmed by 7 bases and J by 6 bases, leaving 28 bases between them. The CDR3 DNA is TGCAGTGTTTTGCTGAGTACCGGGGGCGGCCCTACCAATGAGCAGTTCTCC. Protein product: CSVLLSTGGGPTNEQFS.

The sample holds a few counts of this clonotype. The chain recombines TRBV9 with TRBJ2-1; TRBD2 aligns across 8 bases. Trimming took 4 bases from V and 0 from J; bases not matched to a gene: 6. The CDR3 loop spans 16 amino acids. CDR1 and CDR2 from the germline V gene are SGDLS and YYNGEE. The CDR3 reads CASSPRGGVSYNEQFF. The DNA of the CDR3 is TGTGCCAGCAGCCCCCGGGGGGGAGTCTCCTACAATGAGCAGTTCTTC.

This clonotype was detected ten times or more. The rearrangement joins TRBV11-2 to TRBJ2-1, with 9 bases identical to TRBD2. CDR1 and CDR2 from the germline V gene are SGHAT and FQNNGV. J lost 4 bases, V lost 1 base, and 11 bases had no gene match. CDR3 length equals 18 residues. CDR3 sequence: CASSLGGASGMRYNEQFF. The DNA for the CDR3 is TGTGCCAGCAGCTTAGGTGGGGCTAGCGGGATGAGATACAATGAGCAGTTCTTC.

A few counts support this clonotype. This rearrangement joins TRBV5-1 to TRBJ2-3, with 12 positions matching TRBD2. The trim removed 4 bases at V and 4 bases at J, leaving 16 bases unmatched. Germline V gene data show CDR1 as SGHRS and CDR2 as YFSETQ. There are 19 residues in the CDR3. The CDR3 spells CASSLYQLLAGGSADTQYF. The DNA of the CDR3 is TGCGCCAGCAGCCTGTATCAGCTCCTAGCGGGAGGGTCAGCAGATACGCAGTATTTT.

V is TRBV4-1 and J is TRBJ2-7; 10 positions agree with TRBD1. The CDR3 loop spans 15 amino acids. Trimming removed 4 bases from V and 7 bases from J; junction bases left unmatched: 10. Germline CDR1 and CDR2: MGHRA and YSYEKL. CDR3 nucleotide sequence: TGCGCCAGCAGCCCGGGACAGGGGATGTTACTGGAGCAGTACTTC. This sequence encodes CASSPGQGMLLEQYF.

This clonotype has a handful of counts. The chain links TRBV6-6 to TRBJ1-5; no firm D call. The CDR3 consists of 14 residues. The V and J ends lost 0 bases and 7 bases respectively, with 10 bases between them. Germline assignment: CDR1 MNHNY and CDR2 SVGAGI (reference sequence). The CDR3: CASSYSISDQPQHF. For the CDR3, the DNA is TGTGCCAGCAGTTACTCGATATCGGACCAGCCCCAGCATTTT.

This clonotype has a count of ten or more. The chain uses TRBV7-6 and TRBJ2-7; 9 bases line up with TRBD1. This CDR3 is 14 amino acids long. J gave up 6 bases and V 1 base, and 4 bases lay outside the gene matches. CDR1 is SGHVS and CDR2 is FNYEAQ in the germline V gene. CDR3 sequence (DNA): TGTGCCAGCAGCTTAGGGGGACAGGGAAGCGAGCAGTACTTC. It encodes CASSLGGQGSEQYF.

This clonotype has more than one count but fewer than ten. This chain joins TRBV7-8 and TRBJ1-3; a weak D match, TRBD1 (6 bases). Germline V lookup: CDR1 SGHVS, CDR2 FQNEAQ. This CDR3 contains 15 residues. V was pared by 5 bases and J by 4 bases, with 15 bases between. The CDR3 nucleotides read TGTGCCAGCAGCACGAATACAGGGCGAGGAAACACCATATATTTT. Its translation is CASSTNTGRGNTIYF.

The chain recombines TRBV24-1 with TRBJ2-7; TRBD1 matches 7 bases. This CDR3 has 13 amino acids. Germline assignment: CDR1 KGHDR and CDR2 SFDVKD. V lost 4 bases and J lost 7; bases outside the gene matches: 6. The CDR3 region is CATSDPTGREQYF. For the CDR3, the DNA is TGTGCCACCAGTGACCCGACAGGGCGGGAGCAGTACTTC.

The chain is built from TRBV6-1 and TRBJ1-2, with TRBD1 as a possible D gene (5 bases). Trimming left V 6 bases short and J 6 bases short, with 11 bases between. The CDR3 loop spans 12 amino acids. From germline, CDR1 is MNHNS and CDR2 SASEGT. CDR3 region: CASRQGRDGYTF. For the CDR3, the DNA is TGTGCCAGCAGGCAGGGCCGGGATGGCTACACCTTC.

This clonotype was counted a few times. CDR3 bases: TGCAGTGCTAGAGATCTCGGGGACAGGGACTCTGGGGCCAACGTCCTGACTTTC. Its protein product is CSARDLGDRDSGANVLTF. V usage is TRBV20-1 and J usage is TRBJ2-6; the match to TRBD1 covers 9 bases. CDR3 length: 18 residues. Germline V CDR1 and CDR2: DFQATT, SNEGSKA (reference sequence). Germline trimming cut 0 bases from V and 0 bases from J; bases unmatched to any gene: 6.

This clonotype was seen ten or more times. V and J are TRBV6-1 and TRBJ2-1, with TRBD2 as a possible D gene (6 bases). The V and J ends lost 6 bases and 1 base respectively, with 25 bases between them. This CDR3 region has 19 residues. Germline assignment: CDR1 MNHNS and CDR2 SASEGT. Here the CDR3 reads CASSPDSWEEYGSYNEQFF. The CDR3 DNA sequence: TGTGCCAGCAGCCCGGACTCGTGGGAGGAGTATGGTTCCTACAATGAGCAGTTCTTC.